The entry below gives a single T cell receptor (beta chain) sequence along with its context. Assay: immunoSEQ multiplex PCR; the TCRdb copy retains only in-frame clones and omits some. Among about 72,000 clones listed, 91% were seen once. Germline values: CDR1 SGHDN, CDR2 FVKESK. The CDR3 length is 16 residues. V was trimmed by 2 bases and J by 0 bases, leaving 13 bases between them. The data are from a study of T cell changes during pregnancy in multiple sclerosis. Sequenced here: peripheral blood, sampled in the third trimester of pregnancy. The receptor was derived from a female donor in good health, enrolled as a control in a pregnancy study. V usage is TRBV14 and J usage is TRBJ1-1; D perhaps matches TRBD1 (6 bases). CDR3 residues: CASSQTQGAVNTEAFF. CDR3 coding DNA: TGTGCCAGCAGCCAAACACAGGGAGCCGTGAACACTGAAGCTTTCTTT.